The present entry profiles one T cell receptor beta chain with its context. The antigen is unknown. This entry is derived from a study of T cell responses to AZD1222 COVID-19 vaccine. Libraries were prepared by immunoSEQ multiplex PCR; TCRdb keeps only in-frame clonotypes and omits some of them. The table includes around 120,000 clones, approximately 83% detected once. Study observations and caveats: Vaccination with two AZD1222 doses was followed by a rise in Spike-specific TCR breadth and depth. Repertoires in all cases were sampled only once the peak T cell response had passed. Donors were largely white British and mainly female; clonal diversity was possibly underestimated. Seropositive status at baseline applied to only 6 or 7 AZD1222 recipients.

The germline V and J ends were trimmed by 5 bases and 0 bases, with 16 bases remaining between them. Germline lookup yields CDR1 SQVTM and CDR2 ANQGSEA. The CDR3 length is 15 residues. V is TRBV29-1 and J is TRBJ1-1; D not certain. This clonotype was obtained from an adult in good health. This specimen consisted of peripheral blood, obtained on day 0 of AZD1222 vaccination. CDR3 protein: CSVYRQAAMNTEAFF. The CDR3 bases are TGCAGCGTTTACCGCCAGGCAGCCATGAACACTGAAGCTTTCTTT. Together with reference TRBV29-1 and TRBJ1-1, the CDR3 gives the full variable domain: SAVISQKPSRDICQRGTSLTIQCQVDSQVTMMFWYRQQPGQSLTLIATANQGSEATYESGFVIDKFPISRPNLTFSTLTVSNMSPEDSSIYLCSVYRQAAMNTEAFFGQGTRLTVV.